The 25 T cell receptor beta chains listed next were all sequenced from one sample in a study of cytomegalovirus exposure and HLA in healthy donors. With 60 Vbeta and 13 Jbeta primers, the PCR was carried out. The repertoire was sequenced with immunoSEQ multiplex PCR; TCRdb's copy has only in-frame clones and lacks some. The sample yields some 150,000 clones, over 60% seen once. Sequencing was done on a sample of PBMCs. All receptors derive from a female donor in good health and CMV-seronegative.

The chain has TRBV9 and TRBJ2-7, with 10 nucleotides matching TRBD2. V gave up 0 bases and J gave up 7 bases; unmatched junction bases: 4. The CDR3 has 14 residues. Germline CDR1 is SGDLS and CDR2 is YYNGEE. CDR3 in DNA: TGTGCCAGCAGCGTAGATCCTAGCGGGAGTGAGCAGTACTTC. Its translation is CASSVDPSGSEQYF.

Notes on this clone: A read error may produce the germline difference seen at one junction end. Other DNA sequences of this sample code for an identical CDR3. For the CDR3, the DNA is TGCGCCAGCAGAATACAGGGGGCAAATTCACCCCTCCACTTT. The encoded protein is CASRIQGANSPLHF. V and J are TRBV2 and TRBJ1-6; 9 bases fit TRBD1. The CDR3 extends over 14 amino acids. Germline V gene data show CDR1 as SNHLY and CDR2 as FYNNEI.

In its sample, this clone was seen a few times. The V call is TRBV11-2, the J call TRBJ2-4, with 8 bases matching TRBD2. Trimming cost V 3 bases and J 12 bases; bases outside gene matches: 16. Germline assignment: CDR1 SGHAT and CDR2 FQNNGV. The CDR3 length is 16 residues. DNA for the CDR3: TGTGCCAGCAGCTTCGCTTCGGGGGGGCCCGGTCACAGTCAGTACTTC. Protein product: CASSFASGGPGHSQYF.

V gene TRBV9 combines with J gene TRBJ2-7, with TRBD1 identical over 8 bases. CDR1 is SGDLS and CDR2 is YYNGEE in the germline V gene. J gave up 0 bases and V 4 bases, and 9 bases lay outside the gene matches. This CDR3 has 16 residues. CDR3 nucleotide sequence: TGTGCCAGCAGCCCCCGGTCCGGGACAGGCTCCTACGAGCAGTACTTC. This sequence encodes CASSPRSGTGSYEQYF.

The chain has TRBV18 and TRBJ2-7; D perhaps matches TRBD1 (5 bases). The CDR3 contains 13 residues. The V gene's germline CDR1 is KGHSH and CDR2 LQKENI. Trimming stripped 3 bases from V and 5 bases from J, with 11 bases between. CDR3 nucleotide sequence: TGTGCCAGCTCACCCTTTCAGGGCAACGAGCAGTACTTC. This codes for CASSPFQGNEQYF. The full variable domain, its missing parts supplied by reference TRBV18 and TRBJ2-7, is NAGVMQNPRHLVRRRGQEARLRCSPMKGHSHVYWYRQLPEEGLKFMVYLQKENIIDESGMPKERFSAEFPKEGPSILRIQQVVRGDSAAYFCASSPFQGNEQYFGPGTRLTVT.

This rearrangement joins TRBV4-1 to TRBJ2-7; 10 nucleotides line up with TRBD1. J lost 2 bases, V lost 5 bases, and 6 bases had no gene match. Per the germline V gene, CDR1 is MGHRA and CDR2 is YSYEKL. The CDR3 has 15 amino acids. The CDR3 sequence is CASSLPGQGTYEQYF. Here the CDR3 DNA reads TGCGCCAGCAGCTTACCGGGACAGGGGACCTACGAGCAGTACTTC.

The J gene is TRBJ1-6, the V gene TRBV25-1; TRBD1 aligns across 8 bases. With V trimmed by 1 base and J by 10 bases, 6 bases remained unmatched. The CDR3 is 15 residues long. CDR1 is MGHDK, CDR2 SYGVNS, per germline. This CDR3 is CASSEFDRGVSPLHF. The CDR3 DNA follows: TGTGCCAGCAGTGAATTCGACAGGGGAGTCTCACCCCTCCACTTT.

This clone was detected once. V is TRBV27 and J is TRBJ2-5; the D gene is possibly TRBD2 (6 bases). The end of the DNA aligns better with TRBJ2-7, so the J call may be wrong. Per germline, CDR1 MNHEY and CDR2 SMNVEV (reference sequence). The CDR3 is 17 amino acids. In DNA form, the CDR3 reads TGTGCCAGCAGTACTATTACCGCGGCTAGCGCTCCCTACGAGCAGTACTTC. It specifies CASSTITAASAPYEQYF.

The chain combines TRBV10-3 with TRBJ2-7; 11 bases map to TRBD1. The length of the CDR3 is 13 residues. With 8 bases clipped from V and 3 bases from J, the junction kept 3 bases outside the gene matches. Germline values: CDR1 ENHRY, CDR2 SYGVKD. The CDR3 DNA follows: TGTGCCATCGGGGGACAGGGGGGCTACGAGCAGTACTTC. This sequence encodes CAIGGQGGYEQYF.

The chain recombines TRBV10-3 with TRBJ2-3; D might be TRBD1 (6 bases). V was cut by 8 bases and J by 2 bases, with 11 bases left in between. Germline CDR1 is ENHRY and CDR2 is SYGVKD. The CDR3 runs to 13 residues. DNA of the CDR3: TGTGCCATCCACAGGGTACCCACAGATACGCAGTATTTT. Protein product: CAIHRVPTDTQYF.

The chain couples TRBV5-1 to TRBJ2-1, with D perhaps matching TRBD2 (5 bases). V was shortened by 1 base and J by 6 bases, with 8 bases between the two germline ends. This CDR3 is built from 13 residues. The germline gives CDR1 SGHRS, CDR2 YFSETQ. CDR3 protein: CASSLPGVNEQFF. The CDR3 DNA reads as TGCGCCAGCAGCTTGCCCGGGGTCAATGAGCAGTTCTTC.

Here the CDR3 reads CASSVGQGASYEQFF. DNA of the CDR3: TGTGCCAGCAGCGTTGGACAGGGGGCTAGCTATGAGCAGTTCTTC. J is TRBJ2-1 and V is TRBV9, with TRBD1 matching 11 bases. Per the germline V gene, CDR1 is SGDLS and CDR2 is YYNGEE. V lost 2 bases and J lost 8; bases outside the gene matches: 6. The CDR3 runs 15 residues.

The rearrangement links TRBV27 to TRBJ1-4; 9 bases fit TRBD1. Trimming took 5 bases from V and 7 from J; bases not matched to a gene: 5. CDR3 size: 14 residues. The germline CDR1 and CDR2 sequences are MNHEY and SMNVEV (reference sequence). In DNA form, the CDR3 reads TGTGCCAGCAGTCAACAGGGGGCTGGTGAAAAACTGTTTTTT. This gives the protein CASSQQGAGEKLFF. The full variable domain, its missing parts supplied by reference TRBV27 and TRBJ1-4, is EAQVTQNPRYLITVTGKKLTVTCSQNMNHEYMSWYRQDPGLGLRQIYYSMNVEVTDKGDVPEGYKVSRKEKRNFPLILESPSPNQTSLYFCASSQQGAGEKLFFGSGTQLSVL.

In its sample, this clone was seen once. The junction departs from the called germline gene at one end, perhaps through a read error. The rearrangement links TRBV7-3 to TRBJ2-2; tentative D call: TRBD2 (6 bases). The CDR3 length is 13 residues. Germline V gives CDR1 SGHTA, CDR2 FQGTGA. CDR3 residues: CASNLGDGGERFF. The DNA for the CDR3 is TGTGCCAGCAACTTAGGGGATGGCGGGGAACGGTTTTTT.

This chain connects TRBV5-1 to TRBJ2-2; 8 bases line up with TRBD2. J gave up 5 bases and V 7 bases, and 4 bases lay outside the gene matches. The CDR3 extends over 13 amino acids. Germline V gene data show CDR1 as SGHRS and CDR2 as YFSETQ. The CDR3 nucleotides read TGCGCCAGCGGTTCTAGCGGGACCGGGGAGCTGTTTTTT. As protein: CASGSSGTGELFF.

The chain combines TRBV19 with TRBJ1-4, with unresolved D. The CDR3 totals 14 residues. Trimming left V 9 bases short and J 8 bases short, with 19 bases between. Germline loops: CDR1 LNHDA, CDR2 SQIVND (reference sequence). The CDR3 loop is CASESIGGYEKLFF. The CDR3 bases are TGTGCCAGCGAATCGATAGGAGGGTACGAAAAACTGTTTTTT.

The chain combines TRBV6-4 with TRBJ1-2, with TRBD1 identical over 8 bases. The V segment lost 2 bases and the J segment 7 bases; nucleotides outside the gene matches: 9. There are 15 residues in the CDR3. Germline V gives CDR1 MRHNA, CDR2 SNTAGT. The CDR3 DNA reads TGTGCCAGCAGTGACACCATACAGGGGGTACGTGGCTACACCTTC. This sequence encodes CASSDTIQGVRGYTF.

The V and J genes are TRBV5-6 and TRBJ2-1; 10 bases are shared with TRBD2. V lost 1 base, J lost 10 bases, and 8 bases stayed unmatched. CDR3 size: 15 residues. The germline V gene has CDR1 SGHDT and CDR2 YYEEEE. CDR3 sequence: CASSLRSGRAKEQFF. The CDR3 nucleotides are TGTGCCAGCAGCTTGAGGAGCGGGAGGGCCAAAGAGCAGTTCTTC.

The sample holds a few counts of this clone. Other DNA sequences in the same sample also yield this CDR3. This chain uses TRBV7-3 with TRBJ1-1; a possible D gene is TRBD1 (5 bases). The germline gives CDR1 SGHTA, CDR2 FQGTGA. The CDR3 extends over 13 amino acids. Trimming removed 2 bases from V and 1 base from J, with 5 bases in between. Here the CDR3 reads CASSLQGNTEAFF. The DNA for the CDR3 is TGTGCCAGCAGCTTACAGGGGAACACTGAAGCTTTCTTT.

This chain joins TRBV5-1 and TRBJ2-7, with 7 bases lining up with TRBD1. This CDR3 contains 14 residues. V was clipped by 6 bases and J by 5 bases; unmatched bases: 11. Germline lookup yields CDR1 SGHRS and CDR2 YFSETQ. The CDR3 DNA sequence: TGCGCCAGCAACCCCGGGACAGCGTCGGACGAGCAGTACTTC. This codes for CASNPGTASDEQYF.

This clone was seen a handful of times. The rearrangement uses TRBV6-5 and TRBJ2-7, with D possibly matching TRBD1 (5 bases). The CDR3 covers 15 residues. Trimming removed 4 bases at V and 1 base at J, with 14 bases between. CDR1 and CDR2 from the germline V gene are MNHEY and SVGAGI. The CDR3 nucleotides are TGTGCCAGCAGTTCAGGTAGGGGCCGGTCCTACGAGCAGTACTTC. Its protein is CASSSGRGRSYEQYF.

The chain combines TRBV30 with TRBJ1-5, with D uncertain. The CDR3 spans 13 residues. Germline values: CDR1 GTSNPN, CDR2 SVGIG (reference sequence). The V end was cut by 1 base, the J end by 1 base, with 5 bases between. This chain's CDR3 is CAWSEQSNQPQHF. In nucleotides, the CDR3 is TGTGCCTGGAGTGAACAGAGCAATCAGCCCCAGCATTTT.

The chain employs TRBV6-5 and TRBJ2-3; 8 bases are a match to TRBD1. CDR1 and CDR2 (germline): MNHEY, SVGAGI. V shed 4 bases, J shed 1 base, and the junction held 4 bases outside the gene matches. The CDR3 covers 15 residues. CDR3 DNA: TGTGCCAGCAGTTCCCCGGGACAGGGCACAGATACGCAGTATTTT. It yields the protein CASSSPGQGTDTQYF.

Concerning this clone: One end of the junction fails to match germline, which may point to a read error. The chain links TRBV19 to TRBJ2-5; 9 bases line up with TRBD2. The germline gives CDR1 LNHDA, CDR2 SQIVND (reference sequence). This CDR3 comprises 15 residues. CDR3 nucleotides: TGTGCCAGTAGCGGGACTAGCTCGTACCAAGAGGCCCAGTACTTC. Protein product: CASSGTSSYQEAQYF. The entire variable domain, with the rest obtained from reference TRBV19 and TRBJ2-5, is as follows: DGGITQSPKYLFRKEGQNVTLSCEQNLNHDAMYWYRQDPGQGLRLIYYSQIVNDFQKGDIAEGYSVSREKKESFPLTVTSAQKNPTAFYLCASSGTSSYQEAQYFGPGTRLLVL.

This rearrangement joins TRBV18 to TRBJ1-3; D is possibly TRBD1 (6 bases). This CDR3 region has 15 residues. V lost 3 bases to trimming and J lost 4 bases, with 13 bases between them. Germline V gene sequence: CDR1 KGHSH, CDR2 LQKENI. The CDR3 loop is CASSPGLGAGNTIYF. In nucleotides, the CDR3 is TGTGCCAGCTCACCCGGACTGGGGGCGGGAAACACCATATATTTT.